This TCR beta chain came from a study of cytomegalovirus exposure and HLA in healthy donors. Findings of the study overall: Earlier analysis yielded a pattern in which most TCR beta V segments were productive about 90% or about 30% of the time. For TCR beta chains, V- and J-gene trimming was later linked to a missense DCLRE1C variant. Most subjects had HLA-A and HLA-B alleles reportedly predicted accurately by TCR beta sequences.

Points on this clone: What it recognizes is unknown.

PCR involved 60 Vbeta and 13 Jbeta primers. Profiled with immunoSEQ multiplex PCR; TCRdb holds only in-frame clones, not every one. The sample includes around 100,000 clones, around 82% of them seen just once. Germline loops: CDR1 ENHRY, CDR2 SYGVKD. The CDR3 is 14 residues long. V gave up 6 bases and J gave up 5 bases, with 16 bases separating them. Sequenced input: PBMCs. V usage is TRBV10-3 and J usage is TRBJ2-5; D unresolved. The source of this sequence is a woman between 40 and 50 years old in good health and CMV-seronegative. The CDR3 DNA follows: TGTGCCATCAGCGGCCACAGTGTTATCGAGACCCAGTACTTC. Its translation is CAISGHSVIETQYF.